A single sample gave rise to the 26 T cell receptor beta chains below, sequenced in a study of blood T cell repertoires in COVID-19. TCRdb's copy holds only in-frame clones and misses some; the assay was immunoSEQ multiplex PCR. In the table there are around 100,000 clones, around 83% of which are singletons. What was sequenced was peripheral blood. These receptors came from a man aged 65 to 85 with active or convalescent COVID-19.

The chain carries TRBV9 and TRBJ2-1; D ambiguous. Germline V gives CDR1 SGDLS, CDR2 YYNGEE. This CDR3 comprises 15 residues. The germline V and J ends were trimmed by 4 bases and 9 bases, with 20 bases remaining between them. CDR3 sequence: CASSPHPAGGGEQFF. The CDR3 DNA reads as TGTGCCAGCAGCCCCCACCCGGCTGGTGGCGGTGAGCAGTTCTTC.

This rearrangement joins TRBV7-2 to TRBJ2-3, with 13 bases identical to TRBD2. The CDR3 is 16 amino acids. The trim removed 6 bases at V and 4 bases at J, leaving 7 bases unmatched. Germline assignment: CDR1 SGHTA and CDR2 FQGNSA. CDR3 loop: CASSPTSGGAADTQYF. In DNA, the CDR3 is TGTGCCAGCAGTCCAACTAGCGGGGGGGCGGCAGATACGCAGTATTTT.

The CDR3 DNA sequence: TGTGCCAGCAGCGTAGGCGCTTTCCAAGAGACCCAGTACTTC. Translated: CASSVGAFQETQYF. The chain carries TRBV9 and TRBJ2-5; D is ambiguous. The CDR3 has 14 residues. Germline CDR1 is SGDLS and CDR2 is YYNGEE. V lost 0 bases and J 1 base, leaving 7 bases between the germline ends.

The chain recombines TRBV9 with TRBJ2-5; 15 bases match TRBD2. The CDR3 consists of 19 residues. Germline lookup yields CDR1 SGDLS and CDR2 YYNGEE. V was clipped by 4 bases and J by 0 bases; unmatched bases: 10. CDR3 coding DNA: TGTGCCAGCAGCCCAAGGGTCGGGACTAGCGGGGGGTACCAAGAGACCCAGTACTTC. This encodes CASSPRVGTSGGYQETQYF.

The rearrangement joins TRBV3-1 (or the pseudogene TRBV3-2) to TRBJ2-7; perhaps TRBD2 as D (5 bases). This CDR3 is built from 13 residues. The germline V gene encodes CDR1 LGHDT and CDR2 YNNKEL (reference sequence). V dropped 1 base and J dropped 6 bases, with 10 bases sitting between them. CDR3 DNA sequence: TGTGCCAGCAGCCAAGCAAGACGGGGCGAGCAGTACTTC. It encodes CASSQARRGEQYF.

The chain carries TRBV28 and TRBJ2-7, with 8 bases that match TRBD2. Trimming took 2 bases from V and 0 from J; bases not matched to a gene: 0. The CDR3 runs 14 residues. The germline V gene has CDR1 MDHEN and CDR2 SYDVKM. The CDR3 DNA is TGTGCCAGCAGTTTACGGGGGGGCTCCTACGAGCAGTACTTC. Protein: CASSLRGGSYEQYF.

V gene TRBV10-3 combines with J gene TRBJ2-5; TRBD2 might be the D (7 bases). The germline V gene has CDR1 ENHRY and CDR2 SYGVKD. The V end lost 0 bases, the J end lost 5 bases, and 19 bases lay between the germline ends. The length of the CDR3 is 17 residues. The CDR3 coding sequence is TGTGCCATCAGTGAGTCGACAGCGAGGGGGGGCCTCGAGACCCAGTACTTC. This encodes CAISESTARGGLETQYF.

This clone was counted once. The rearrangement joins TRBV15 to TRBJ1-5; no reliable D call. V lost 5 bases, J lost 12 bases, and 14 bases lay in between. The CDR3 length is 12 residues. Germline CDR1 reads LNHNV; CDR2 reads YYDKDF (reference sequence). CDR3 in amino acids: CATSGLTSYQHF. The DNA for the CDR3 is TGTGCCACCAGCGGGCTGACATCATACCAGCATTTT.

The rearrangement uses TRBV5-3 and TRBJ1-4; D is uncertain. TRBV5-3 counts as an open reading frame of uncertain function. The V and J ends lost 4 bases and 6 bases respectively, with 16 bases between them. There are 15 residues in the CDR3. The CDR3 here is CARSVADRSDEKLFF. CDR3 nucleotides: TGTGCCAGAAGCGTCGCGGATAGAAGTGATGAAAAACTGTTTTTT.

V usage is TRBV19 and J usage is TRBJ2-1; 14 nucleotides align to TRBD2. The J segment lost 7 bases and the V segment lost 4 bases, leaving 9 bases of the junction unmatched. The CDR3 has 17 amino acids. Per the germline V gene, CDR1 is LNHDA and CDR2 is SQIVND (reference sequence). CDR3: CASSTGTSGGARNEQFF. CDR3 DNA: TGTGCCAGTAGTACAGGGACTAGCGGGGGCGCGAGGAATGAGCAGTTCTTC.

Only a few counts were recorded for this clone. The chain uses TRBV28 and TRBJ2-7; D perhaps matches TRBD2 (7 bases). The CDR3 is 16 amino acids. In germline, CDR1 is MDHEN, CDR2 SYDVKM. V lost 0 bases, J lost 0 bases, and 12 bases lay in between. This CDR3 is CASSLWGGALSYEQYF. The CDR3 DNA reads as TGTGCCAGCAGTTTATGGGGGGGGGCACTCTCCTACGAGCAGTACTTC.

This clone was observed a single time. The chain combines TRBV6-6 with TRBJ1-1; TRBD1 might be the D (5 bases). The CDR3 is 15 amino acids. Germline V gene data show CDR1 as MNHNY and CDR2 as SVGAGI (reference sequence). V was clipped by 6 bases and J by 2 bases, with 16 bases between them. The CDR3 DNA sequence: TGTGCCAGCAGACCTTCCGGGACTGACAACACTGAAGCTTTCTTT. This translates into CASRPSGTDNTEAFF.

This chain joins TRBV7-2 and TRBJ2-7; possibly TRBD2 for D (6 bases). The CDR3 runs 17 residues. Per germline, CDR1 SGHTA and CDR2 FQGNSA. Trimming cost V 5 bases and J 1 base, with 21 bases left between them. The CDR3 spells CASSARASGQGSYEQYF. The CDR3 DNA reads TGTGCCAGCAGCGCTAGGGCCAGCGGGCAGGGTTCCTACGAGCAGTACTTC.

This clone was recorded once. V gene TRBV12-3 or TRBV12-4 combines with J gene TRBJ1-1; no firm D call. The CDR3 runs 12 residues. Trimming stripped 2 bases from V and 8 bases from J, with 9 bases between. Here the CDR3 DNA reads TGTGCCAGCAGTTTAACGGGTTCGGAAGCTTTCTTT. It encodes CASSLTGSEAFF.

The rearrangement joins TRBV19 to TRBJ1-4; perhaps TRBD1 as D (5 bases). V lost 2 bases and J 6 bases, leaving 13 bases between the germline ends. Per the germline V gene, CDR1 is LNHDA and CDR2 is SQIVND (reference sequence). The CDR3 length is 15 residues. CDR3 sequence: CASSIRSGSDEKLFF. The CDR3 nucleotides read TGTGCCAGTAGTATACGTTCAGGGTCGGATGAAAAACTGTTTTTT.

This chain connects TRBV4-3 to TRBJ1-5; D ambiguous. The length of the CDR3 is 14 residues. The germline gives CDR1 LGHNA, CDR2 YSLEER. Trimming shortened V by 6 bases and J by 7 bases, and 16 bases separated the two germline ends. For the CDR3, the DNA is TGCGCCAGCAGTCTGAGGTGGCGGGAACAGCCCCAGCATTTT. This sequence encodes CASSLRWREQPQHF.

V usage is TRBV5-1 and J usage is TRBJ2-6; D is perhaps TRBD2 (5 bases). The CDR3 loop spans 13 amino acids. Deletions cut 4 bases from V and 4 bases from J, with 6 bases between. Germline lookup yields CDR1 SGHRS and CDR2 YFSETQ. CDR3 sequence reads: CASSPGGANVLTF. The DNA for the CDR3 is TGCGCCAGCAGCCCGGGAGGGGCCAACGTCCTGACTTTC.

The table lists this clone with a count of one. V gene TRBV30 combines with J gene TRBJ2-1; D is possibly TRBD2 (7 bases). V was trimmed by 2 bases and J by 6 bases, leaving 17 bases between them. The CDR3 is made up of 15 amino acids. Per the germline V gene, CDR1 is GTSNPN and CDR2 is SVGIG (reference sequence). The CDR3 protein is CAWSMGGPIVNEQFF. The CDR3 coding sequence is TGTGCCTGGAGTATGGGGGGGCCGATAGTCAATGAGCAGTTCTTC.

The J gene is TRBJ2-1, the V gene TRBV6-1, with 8 bases identical to TRBD1. Germline V gives CDR1 MNHNS, CDR2 SASEGT. CDR3 length: 15 residues. The V and J ends lost 2 bases and 7 bases, in that order; junction bases with no gene match: 7. CDR3 residues: CASSEQQGAGNEQFF. The CDR3, as DNA: TGTGCCAGCAGTGAACAGCAGGGGGCAGGGAATGAGCAGTTCTTC.

This clone was found once. The V and J genes are TRBV28 and TRBJ1-1; TRBD1 matches at 9 bases. Germline-derived CDR1 and CDR2 are MDHEN and SYDVKM. Trimming took 2 bases from V and 1 from J; bases not matched to a gene: 2. The CDR3 is 15 residues long. CDR3 protein: CASSLGTGKNTEAFF. CDR3 bases: TGTGCCAGCAGTTTAGGGACAGGGAAGAACACTGAAGCTTTCTTT.

V is TRBV7-8 and J is TRBJ2-1; possibly TRBD2 for D (6 bases). Germline V lookup: CDR1 SGHVS, CDR2 FQNEAQ. The V end lost 5 bases, the J end lost 10 bases, and 18 bases lay between the germline ends. CDR3 size: 14 residues. CDR3 residues: CASSATTGTSEQFF. The CDR3 DNA follows: TGTGCCAGCAGCGCAACCACCGGGACTTCCGAGCAGTTCTTC.

This sequence joins TRBV12-3 or TRBV12-4 and TRBJ1-4; D may be TRBD1 (5 bases). This CDR3 has 13 residues. The V end lost 6 bases, the J end lost 12 bases, and 17 bases lay between the germline ends. CDR3 protein: CASSQMGRGELFF. CDR3 DNA: TGTGCCAGCAGCCAAATGGGGAGGGGTGAACTGTTTTTT.

The chain couples TRBV2 to TRBJ2-1, with D perhaps matching TRBD1 (5 bases). The CDR3 consists of 16 residues. Per the germline V gene, CDR1 is SNHLY and CDR2 is FYNNEI. The V gene lost 4 bases and the J gene lost 2 bases, with 15 bases spanning the gap. The CDR3 reads CASSVEGAPTYNEQFF. The CDR3 DNA sequence: TGTGCCAGCAGTGTAGAAGGGGCCCCAACCTACAATGAGCAGTTCTTC.

The chain joins TRBV11-1 to TRBJ1-1, with a possible D match to TRBD1 (5 bases). CDR3 size: 16 residues. Per the germline V gene, CDR1 is SGHAT and CDR2 is FQDESV (reference sequence). Trimming took 5 bases from V and 0 from J, leaving 16 bases between them. DNA for the CDR3: TGTGCCAGCAGCGGGTCTCAGGGTATAATGAACACTGAAGCTTTCTTT. It codes for CASSGSQGIMNTEAFF. The full variable domain, rest sourced from reference TRBV11-1 and TRBJ1-1, is EAEVAQSPRYKITEKSQAVAFWCDPISGHATLYWYRQILGQGPELLVQFQDESVVDDSQLPKDRFSAERLKGVDSTLKIQPAELGDSAMYLCASSGSQGIMNTEAFFGQGTRLTVV.

This clone has just a few counts. This chain links TRBV7-2 with TRBJ2-3, with TRBD2 identical over 7 bases. The CDR3 has 15 residues. Trimming took 6 bases from V and 6 from J; bases not matched to a gene: 12. Germline values: CDR1 SGHTA, CDR2 FQGNSA. In DNA, the CDR3 is TGTGCCAGCAGGCCGGGACTACCAGGGATTGATACGCAGTATTTT. Protein sequence: CASRPGLPGIDTQYF.

The chain couples TRBV9 to TRBJ2-7; possibly TRBD2 for D (5 bases). In germline, CDR1 is SGDLS, CDR2 YYNGEE. This CDR3 region has 11 residues. CDR3 sequence: CAGGCRDEQYF. The CDR3 DNA follows: TGTGCGGGCGGGTGTCGGGACGAGCAGTACTTC. Looking up the rest from reference TRBV9 and TRBJ2-7 gives the full variable domain: DSGVTQTPKHLITATGQRVTLRCSPRSGDLSVYWYQQSLDQGLQFLIQYYNGEERAKGNILERFSAQQFPDLHSELNLSSLELGDSALYFCAGGCRDEQYFGPGTRLTVT.